The subject of this entry is one T cell receptor beta chain. As yet, its antigen is unknown. At one boundary the junction diverges from the germline segment, which might be a read error. Documented treatment: oral pan-JAK inhibitor, 5-10 mg twice daily. The sample comes from a study of CD8+ T cells in alopecia areata. Study-level background: Patients received oral tofacitinib, 5 to 10 mg twice daily, for moderate-to-severe alopecia areata. Findings and limits, study-wide: Researchers report lesional scalp, most notably alopecia totalis/universalis, outstripped normal scalp in clonality. Persistence of many expanded lesional clones was seen in scalp and blood during tofacitinib.

Germline V gene lookup returns CDR1 SSHAT and CDR2 FNYEAQ (reference sequence). The CDR3 covers 16 residues. Sequencing templates came from extracted RNA that was reverse transcribed into cDNA. Generated by immunoSEQ multiplex PCR, the TCRdb table keeps only in-frame clones and is missing some. The table has about 210,000 clones, over 60% seen once. The chain couples TRBV7-7 to TRBJ1-4; a possible D gene is TRBD1 (6 bases). The sequence was collected from a human donor with alopecia areata. The specimen comprised CD4+ T cells sorted from blood, sampled at week 4, from a patient treated with tofacitinib. The CDR3 spells CASSLSPGALNEKLFF. CDR3 coding DNA: TGTGCTAGCAGCCTATCCCCAGGGGCTCTTAATGAAAAACTGTTTTTT.